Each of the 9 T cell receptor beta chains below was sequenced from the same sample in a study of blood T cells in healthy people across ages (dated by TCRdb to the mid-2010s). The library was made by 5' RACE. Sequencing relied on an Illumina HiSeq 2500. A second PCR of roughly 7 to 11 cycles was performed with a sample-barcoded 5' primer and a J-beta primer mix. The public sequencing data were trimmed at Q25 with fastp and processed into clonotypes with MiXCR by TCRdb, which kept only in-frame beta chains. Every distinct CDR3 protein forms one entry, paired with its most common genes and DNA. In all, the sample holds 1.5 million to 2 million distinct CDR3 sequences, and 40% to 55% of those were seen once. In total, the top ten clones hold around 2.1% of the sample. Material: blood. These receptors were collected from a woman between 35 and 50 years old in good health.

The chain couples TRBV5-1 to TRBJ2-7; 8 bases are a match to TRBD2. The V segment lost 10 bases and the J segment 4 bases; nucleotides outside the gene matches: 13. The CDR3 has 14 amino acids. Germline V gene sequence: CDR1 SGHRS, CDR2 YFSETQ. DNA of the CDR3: TGCGCCGGACCGAGACGGGAGGGCAGGTACGAGCAGTACTTC. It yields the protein CAGPRREGRYEQYF.

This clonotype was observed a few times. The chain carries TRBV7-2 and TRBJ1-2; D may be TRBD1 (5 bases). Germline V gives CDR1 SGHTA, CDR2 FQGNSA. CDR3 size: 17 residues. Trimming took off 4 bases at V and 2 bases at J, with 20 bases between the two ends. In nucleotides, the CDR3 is TGTGCCAGCAGCTCACGTTCGGGGCCCCGGGGCAACTATGGCTACACCTTC. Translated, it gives CASSSRSGPRGNYGYTF. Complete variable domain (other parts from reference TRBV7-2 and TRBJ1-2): GAGVSQSPSNKVTEKGKDVELRCDPISGHTALYWYRQSLGQGLEFLIYFQGNSAPDKSGLPSDRFSAERTGGSVSTLTIQRTQQEDSAVYLCASSSRSGPRGNYGYTFGSGTRLTVV.

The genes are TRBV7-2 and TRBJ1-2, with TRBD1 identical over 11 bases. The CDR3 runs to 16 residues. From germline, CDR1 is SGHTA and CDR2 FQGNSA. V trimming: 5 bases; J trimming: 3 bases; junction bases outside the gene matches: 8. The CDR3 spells CASSTSRTGGDYGYTF. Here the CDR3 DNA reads TGTGCCAGCAGCACCTCAAGGACAGGGGGCGACTATGGCTACACCTTC.

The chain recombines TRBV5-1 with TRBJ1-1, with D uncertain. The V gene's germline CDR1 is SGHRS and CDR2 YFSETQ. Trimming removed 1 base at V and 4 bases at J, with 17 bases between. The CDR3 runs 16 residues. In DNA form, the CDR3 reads TGCGCCAGCAGCTTGCTCTCCTCCTCTACGGGCACTGAAGCTTTCTTT. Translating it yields CASSLLSSSTGTEAFF.

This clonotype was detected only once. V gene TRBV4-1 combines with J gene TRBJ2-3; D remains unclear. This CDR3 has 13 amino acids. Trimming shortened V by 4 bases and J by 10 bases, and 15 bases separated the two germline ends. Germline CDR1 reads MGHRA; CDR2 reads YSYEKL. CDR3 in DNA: TGCGCCAGCAGCCGAGACGGAATTATAGCGCAGTATTTT. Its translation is CASSRDGIIAQYF.

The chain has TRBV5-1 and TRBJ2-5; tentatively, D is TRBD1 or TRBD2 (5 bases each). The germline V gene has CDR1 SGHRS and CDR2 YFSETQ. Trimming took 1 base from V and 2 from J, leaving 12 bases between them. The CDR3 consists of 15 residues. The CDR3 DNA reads TGCGCCAGCAGCTTGATCGGGACCCCTCAAGAGACCCAGTACTTC. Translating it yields CASSLIGTPQETQYF. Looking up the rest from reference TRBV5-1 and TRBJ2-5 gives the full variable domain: KAGVTQTPRYLIKTRGQQVTLSCSPISGHRSVSWYQQTPGQGLQFLFEYFSETQRNKGNFPGRFSGRQFSNSRSEMNVSTLELGDSALYLCASSLIGTPQETQYFGPGTRLLVL.

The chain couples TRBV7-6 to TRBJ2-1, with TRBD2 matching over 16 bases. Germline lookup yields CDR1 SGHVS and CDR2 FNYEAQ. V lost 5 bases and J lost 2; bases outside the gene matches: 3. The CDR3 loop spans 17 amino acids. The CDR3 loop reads CASSIGTSGGAYNEQFF. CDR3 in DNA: TGTGCCAGCAGCATCGGGACTAGCGGGGGGGCCTACAATGAGCAGTTCTTC.

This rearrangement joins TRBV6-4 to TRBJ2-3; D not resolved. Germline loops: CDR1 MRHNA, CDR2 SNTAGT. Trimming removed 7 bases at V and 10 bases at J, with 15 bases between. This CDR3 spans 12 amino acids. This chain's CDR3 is CASTPTDSSQYF. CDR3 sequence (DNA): TGTGCCAGCACCCCCACAGATAGTTCGCAGTATTTT.

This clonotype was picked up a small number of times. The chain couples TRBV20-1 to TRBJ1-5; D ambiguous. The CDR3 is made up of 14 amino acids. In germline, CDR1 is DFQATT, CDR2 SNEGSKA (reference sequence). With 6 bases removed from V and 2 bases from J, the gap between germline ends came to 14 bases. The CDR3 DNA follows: TGCAGTGCCACCCCGGGTTTGGGCAATCAGCCCCAGCATTTT. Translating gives CSATPGLGNQPQHF.